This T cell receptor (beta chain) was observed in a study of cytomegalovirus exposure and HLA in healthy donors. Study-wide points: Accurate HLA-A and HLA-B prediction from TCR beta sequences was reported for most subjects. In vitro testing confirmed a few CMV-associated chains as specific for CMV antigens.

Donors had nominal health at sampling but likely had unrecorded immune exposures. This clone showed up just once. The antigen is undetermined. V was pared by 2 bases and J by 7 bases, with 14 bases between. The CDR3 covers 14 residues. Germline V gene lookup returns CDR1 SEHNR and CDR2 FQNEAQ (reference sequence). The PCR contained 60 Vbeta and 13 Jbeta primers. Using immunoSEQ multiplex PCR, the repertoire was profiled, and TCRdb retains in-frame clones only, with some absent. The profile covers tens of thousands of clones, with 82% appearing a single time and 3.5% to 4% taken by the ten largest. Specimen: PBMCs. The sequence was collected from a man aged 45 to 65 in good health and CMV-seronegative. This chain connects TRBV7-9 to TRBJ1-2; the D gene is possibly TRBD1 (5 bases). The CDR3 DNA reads TGTGCCAGCAGCTTACGGCAGGGTCTAGGTGGCTACACCTTC. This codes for CASSLRQGLGGYTF.